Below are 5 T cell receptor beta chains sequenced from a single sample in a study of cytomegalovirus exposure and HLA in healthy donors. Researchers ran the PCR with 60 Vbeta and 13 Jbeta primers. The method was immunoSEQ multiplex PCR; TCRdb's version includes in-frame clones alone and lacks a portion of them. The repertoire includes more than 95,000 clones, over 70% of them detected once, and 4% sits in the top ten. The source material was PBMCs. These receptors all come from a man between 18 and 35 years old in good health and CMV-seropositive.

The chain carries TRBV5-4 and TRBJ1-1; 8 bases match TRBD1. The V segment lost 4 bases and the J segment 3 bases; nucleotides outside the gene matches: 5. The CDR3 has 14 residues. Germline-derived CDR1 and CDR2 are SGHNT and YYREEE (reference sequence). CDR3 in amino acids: CASSQGQGYTEAFF. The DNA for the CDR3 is TGTGCCAGCAGCCAAGGACAGGGCTACACTGAAGCTTTCTTT.

The CDR3 DNA is TGTGCCATCAGCCCCGGCAGGGTGAACACCGGGGAGCTGTTTTTT. Translation: CAISPGRVNTGELFF. This chain uses TRBV10-3 with TRBJ2-2, with TRBD1 as a possible D gene (5 bases). The V end lost 6 bases, the J end lost 1 base, and 12 bases lay between the germline ends. CDR1 and CDR2 from the germline V gene are ENHRY and SYGVKD. The CDR3 covers 15 residues.

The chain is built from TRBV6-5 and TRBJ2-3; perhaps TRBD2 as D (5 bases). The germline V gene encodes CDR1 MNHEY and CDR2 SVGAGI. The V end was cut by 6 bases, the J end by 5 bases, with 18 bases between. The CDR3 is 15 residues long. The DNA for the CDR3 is TGTGCCAGCAGCCCGCAATTTGGGGAGAGAGATACGCAGTATTTT. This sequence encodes CASSPQFGERDTQYF.

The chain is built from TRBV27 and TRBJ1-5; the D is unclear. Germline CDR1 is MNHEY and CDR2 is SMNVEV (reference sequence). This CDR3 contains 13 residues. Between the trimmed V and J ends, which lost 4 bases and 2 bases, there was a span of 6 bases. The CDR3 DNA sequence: TGTGCCAGCAGTTATACGGGCAATCAGCCCCAGCATTTT. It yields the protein CASSYTGNQPQHF.

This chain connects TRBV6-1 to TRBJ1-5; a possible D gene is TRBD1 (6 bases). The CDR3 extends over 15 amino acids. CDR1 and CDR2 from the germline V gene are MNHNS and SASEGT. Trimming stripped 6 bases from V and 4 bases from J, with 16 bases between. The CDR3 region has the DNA TGTGCCAGCAGCCGTGATGTAGGGGGTAATCAGCCCCAGCATTTT. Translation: CASSRDVGGNQPQHF.